What follows describes a single TCR beta chain. This specimen comes from a study of CD8+CD57+ T cells in acquired aplastic anemia. Overall study: An average of 3.2 ug of DNA was obtained from sorted CD4+ and CD8+ cells.

Genomic DNA served as template for TCR beta VDJ and CDR3 profiling. TCRdb re-analysed the reads in MiXCR, keeping a single row per CDR3 protein. The sample lists approximately 50,000 distinct CDR3 sequences, around 73% occurring once. This receptor was taken from a human donor in good health, serving as a control. Material for sequencing was sorted CD4+, CD8+, or CD8+CD57+ T cells (not recorded which) from PBMCs.

The CDR3: CASSLEGVASGTARQYF. The CDR3 DNA reads TGTGCCAGCAGCTTAGAGGGGGTGGCTAGCGGGACCGCAAGGCAGTACTTC. The chain employs TRBV7-2 and TRBJ2-7; the match to TRBD2 covers 9 bases. CDR3 size: 17 residues. J gave up 9 bases and V 1 base, and 16 bases lay outside the gene matches. CDR1 is SGHTA and CDR2 is FQGNSA in the germline V gene. The full variable domain, rest sourced from reference TRBV7-2 and TRBJ2-7, is GAGVSQSPSNKVTEKGKDVELRCDPISGHTALYWYRQSLGQGLEFLIYFQGNSAPDKSGLPSDRFSAERTGGSVSTLTIQRTQQEDSAVYLCASSLEGVASGTARQYFGPGTRLTVT.